A single sample is the source of the 5 T cell receptor beta chains below, sequenced in a study of cytomegalovirus exposure and HLA in healthy donors. PCR involved 60 Vbeta and 13 Jbeta primers. Assay used: immunoSEQ multiplex PCR; TCRdb lists only in-frame clones, some missing. The sample consists of around 180,000 clones, approximately 80% of them appearing once. Specimen: PBMCs. These receptors were taken from a male donor in good health and CMV-seronegative.

The CDR3 loop is CSALTLDRGTEQYF. The CDR3 DNA reads as TGCAGCGCCCTCACCCTAGACAGGGGAACAGAGCAGTACTTC. The rearrangement joins TRBV29-1 to TRBJ2-7; TRBD1 matches at 8 bases. Germline lookup yields CDR1 SQVTM and CDR2 ANQGSEA. Trimming removed 7 bases from V and 7 bases from J; junction bases left unmatched: 15. The CDR3 totals 14 residues.

The chain links TRBV6-4 to TRBJ2-1; 7 nucleotides align to TRBD1. CDR1 is MRHNA and CDR2 is SNTAGT in the germline V gene. The CDR3 runs to 15 residues. The junction had 3 bases not matched to a gene; V was cut back by 3 bases and J by 1 base. DNA of the CDR3: TGTGCCAGCAGTGAATCAGGGGGTTCCTACAATGAGCAGTTCTTC. The encoded protein is CASSESGGSYNEQFF.

This clone was seen only a few times. The chain carries TRBV5-4 and TRBJ1-1; the D gene is possibly TRBD1 (6 bases). V was pared by 4 bases and J by 7 bases, with 11 bases between. The CDR3 sequence is 12 residues long. From germline, CDR1 is SGHNT and CDR2 YYREEE (reference sequence). The CDR3 sequence: CASSRGGNEAFF. CDR3 nucleotide sequence: TGTGCCAGCAGCCGCGGGGGCAATGAAGCTTTCTTT.

This clone turned up a few times. V gene TRBV7-3 combines with J gene TRBJ1-3; a possible D gene is TRBD1 (6 bases). CDR3 size: 15 residues. Looked up from germline, CDR1 is SGHTA and CDR2 is FQGTGA. V was pared by 5 bases and J by 0 bases, with 11 bases between. The CDR3 here is CASSQGQASGNTIYF. DNA of the CDR3: TGTGCCAGCAGCCAGGGACAAGCCTCTGGAAACACCATATATTTT.

V and J are TRBV29-1 and TRBJ2-3; 10 nucleotides agree with TRBD1. Losses at the gene ends were 6 bases for V and 4 bases for J; bases not matched to a gene: 7. This CDR3 is built from 14 residues. Germline values: CDR1 SQVTM, CDR2 ANQGSEA. Here the CDR3 reads CSVGDRGIADTQYF. The CDR3 region has the DNA TGCAGCGTGGGGGACAGGGGAATTGCAGATACGCAGTATTTT.